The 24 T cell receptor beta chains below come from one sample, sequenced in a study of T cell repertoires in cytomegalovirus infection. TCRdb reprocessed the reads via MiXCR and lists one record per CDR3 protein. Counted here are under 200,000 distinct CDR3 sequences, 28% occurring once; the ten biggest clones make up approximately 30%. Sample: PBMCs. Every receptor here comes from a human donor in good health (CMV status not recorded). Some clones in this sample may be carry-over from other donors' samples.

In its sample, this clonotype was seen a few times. The CDR3 bases are TGTGCCAGCAGCTTAGATGACAGGGACGGCTACACCTTC. Amino acid sequence: CASSLDDRDGYTF. The chain employs TRBV5-4 and TRBJ1-2; TRBD1 matches 7 bases. This CDR3 has 13 amino acids. Germline V gene sequence: CDR1 SGHNT, CDR2 YYREEE (reference sequence). The junction had 6 bases not matched to a gene; V was cut back by 2 bases and J by 8 bases.

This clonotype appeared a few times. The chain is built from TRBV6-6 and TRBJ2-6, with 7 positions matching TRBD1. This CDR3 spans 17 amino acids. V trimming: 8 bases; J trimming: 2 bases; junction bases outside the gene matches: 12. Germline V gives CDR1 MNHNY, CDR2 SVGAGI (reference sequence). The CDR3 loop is CASLGQASVTGANVLTF. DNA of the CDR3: TGTGCCAGCCTTGGACAGGCCTCGGTGACTGGGGCCAACGTCCTGACTTTC.

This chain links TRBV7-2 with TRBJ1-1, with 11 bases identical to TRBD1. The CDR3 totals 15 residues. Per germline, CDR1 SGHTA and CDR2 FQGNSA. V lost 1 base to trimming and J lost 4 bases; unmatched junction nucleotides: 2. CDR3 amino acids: CASSLVGQGATEAFF. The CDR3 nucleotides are TGTGCCAGCAGCTTAGTTGGACAGGGGGCCACTGAAGCTTTCTTT.

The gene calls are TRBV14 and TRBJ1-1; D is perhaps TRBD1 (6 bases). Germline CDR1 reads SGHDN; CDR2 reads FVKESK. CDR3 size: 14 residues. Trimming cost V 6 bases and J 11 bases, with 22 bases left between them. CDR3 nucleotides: TGTGCCAGCAGTCCGAACCGACAGGTTGTAGGGGCTTTCTTT. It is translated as CASSPNRQVVGAFF.

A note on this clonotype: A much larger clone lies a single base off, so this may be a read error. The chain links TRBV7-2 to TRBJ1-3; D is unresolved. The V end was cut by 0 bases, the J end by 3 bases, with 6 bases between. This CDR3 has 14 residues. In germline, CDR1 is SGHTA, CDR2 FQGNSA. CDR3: CASSLAIGGNTIYF. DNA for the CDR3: TGTGCCAGCAGCTTAGCTATTGGTGGAAACACCATATATTTT. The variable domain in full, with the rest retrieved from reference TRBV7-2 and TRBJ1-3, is GAGVSQSPSNKVTEKGKDVELRCDPISGHTALYWYRQSLGQGLEFLIYFQGNSAPDKSGLPSDRFSAERTGGSVSTLTIQRTQQEDSAVYLCASSLAIGGNTIYFGEGSWLTVV.

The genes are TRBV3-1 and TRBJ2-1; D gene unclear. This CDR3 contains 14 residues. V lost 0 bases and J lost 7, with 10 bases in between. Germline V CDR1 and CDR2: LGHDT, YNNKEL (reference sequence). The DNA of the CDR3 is TGTGCCAGCAGCCAAGATAAGGTATGGAATGAGCAGTTCTTC. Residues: CASSQDKVWNEQFF.

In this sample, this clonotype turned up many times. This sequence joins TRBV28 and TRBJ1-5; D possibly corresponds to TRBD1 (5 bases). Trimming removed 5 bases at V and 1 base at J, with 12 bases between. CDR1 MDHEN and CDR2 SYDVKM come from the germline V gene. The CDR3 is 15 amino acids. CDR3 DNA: TGTGCCAGCAGTCCCTCCGGGGGGAGCAATCAGCCCCAGCATTTT. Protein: CASSPSGGSNQPQHF.

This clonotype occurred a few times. CDR3 amino acids: CASTSEEGGQPQHF. CDR3 nucleotide sequence: TGTGCCAGCACCTCCGAGGAGGGCGGTCAGCCCCAGCATTTT. The chain employs TRBV12-3 or TRBV12-4 and TRBJ1-5; D unresolved. V was trimmed by 7 bases and J by 6 bases, leaving 16 bases between them. The CDR3 loop spans 14 amino acids.

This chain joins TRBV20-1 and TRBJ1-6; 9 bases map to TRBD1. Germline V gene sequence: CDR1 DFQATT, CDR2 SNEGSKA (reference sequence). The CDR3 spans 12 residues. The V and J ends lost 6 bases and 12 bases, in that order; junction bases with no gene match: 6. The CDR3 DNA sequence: TGCAGTGCACTGACAGGGGGTGGACCCCTCCACTTT. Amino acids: CSALTGGGPLHF.

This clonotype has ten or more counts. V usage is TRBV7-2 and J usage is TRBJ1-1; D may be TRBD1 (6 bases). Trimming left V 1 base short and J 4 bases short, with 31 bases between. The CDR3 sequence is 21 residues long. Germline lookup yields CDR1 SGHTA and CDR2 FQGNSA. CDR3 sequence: CASSLVGMGSKTQGSGTEAFF. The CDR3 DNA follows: TGTGCCAGCAGCTTAGTTGGAATGGGCTCGAAAACCCAGGGGAGTGGCACTGAAGCTTTCTTT.

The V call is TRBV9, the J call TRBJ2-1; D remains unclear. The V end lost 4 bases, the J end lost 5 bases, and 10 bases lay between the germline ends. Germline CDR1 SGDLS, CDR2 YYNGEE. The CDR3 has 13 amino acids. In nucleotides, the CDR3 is TGTGCCAGCAGCCCAACAGAGAACAATGAGCAGTTCTTC. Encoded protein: CASSPTENNEQFF.

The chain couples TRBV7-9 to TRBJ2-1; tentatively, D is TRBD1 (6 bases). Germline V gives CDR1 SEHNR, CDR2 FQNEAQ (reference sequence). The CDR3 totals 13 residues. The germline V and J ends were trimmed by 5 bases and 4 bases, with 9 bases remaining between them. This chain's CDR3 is CASSPGQYNEQFF. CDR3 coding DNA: TGTGCCAGCAGCCCTGGACAGTACAATGAGCAGTTCTTC.

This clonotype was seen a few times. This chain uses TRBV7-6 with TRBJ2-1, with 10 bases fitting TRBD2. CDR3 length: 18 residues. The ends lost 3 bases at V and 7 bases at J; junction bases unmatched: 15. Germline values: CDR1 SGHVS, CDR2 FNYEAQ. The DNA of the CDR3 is TGTGCCAGCAGCTTCCGCCCTGCGAGCGGGGGGGCGTGGAATGAGCAGTTCTTC. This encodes CASSFRPASGGAWNEQFF.

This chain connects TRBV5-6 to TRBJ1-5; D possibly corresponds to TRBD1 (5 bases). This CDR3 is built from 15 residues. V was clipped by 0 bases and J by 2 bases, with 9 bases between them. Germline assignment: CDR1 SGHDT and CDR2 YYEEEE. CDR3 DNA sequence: TGTGCCAGCAGCTTGGAAGGGGCGCGCAATCAGCCCCAGCATTTT. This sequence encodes CASSLEGARNQPQHF. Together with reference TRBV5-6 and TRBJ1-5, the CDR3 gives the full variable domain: DAGVTQSPTHLIKTRGQQVTLRCSPKSGHDTVSWYQQALGQGPQFIFQYYEEEERQRGNFPDRFSGHQFPNYSSELNVNALLLGDSALYLCASSLEGARNQPQHFGDGTRLSIL.

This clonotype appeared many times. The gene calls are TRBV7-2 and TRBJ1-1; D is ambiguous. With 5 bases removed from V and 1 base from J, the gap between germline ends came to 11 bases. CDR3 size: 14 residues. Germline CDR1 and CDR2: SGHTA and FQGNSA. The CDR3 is CASSPITENTEAFF. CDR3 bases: TGTGCCAGCAGCCCCATCACAGAGAACACTGAAGCTTTCTTT.

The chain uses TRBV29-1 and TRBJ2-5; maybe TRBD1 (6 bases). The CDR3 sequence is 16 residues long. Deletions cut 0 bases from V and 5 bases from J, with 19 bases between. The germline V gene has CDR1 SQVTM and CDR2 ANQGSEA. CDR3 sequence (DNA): TGCAGCGTTGAAGATCAAAGGGTAGGGGACATGGAGACCCAGTACTTC. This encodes CSVEDQRVGDMETQYF. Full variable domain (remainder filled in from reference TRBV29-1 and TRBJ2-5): SAVISQKPSRDICQRGTSLTIQCQVDSQVTMMFWYRQQPGQSLTLIATANQGSEATYESGFVIDKFPISRPNLTFSTLTVSNMSPEDSSIYLCSVEDQRVGDMETQYFGPGTRLLVL.

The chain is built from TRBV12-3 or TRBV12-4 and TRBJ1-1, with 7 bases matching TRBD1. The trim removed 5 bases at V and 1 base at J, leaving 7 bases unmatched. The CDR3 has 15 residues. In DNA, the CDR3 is TGTGCCAGCAGTCCCCTGACAGGGAGGAACACTGAAGCTTTCTTT. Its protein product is CASSPLTGRNTEAFF.

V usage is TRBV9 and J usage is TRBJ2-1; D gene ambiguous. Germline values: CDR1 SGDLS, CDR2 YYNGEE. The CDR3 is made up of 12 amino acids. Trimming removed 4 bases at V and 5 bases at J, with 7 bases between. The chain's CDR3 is CASSPRDNEQFF. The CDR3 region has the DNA TGTGCCAGCAGCCCCCGAGACAATGAGCAGTTCTTC.

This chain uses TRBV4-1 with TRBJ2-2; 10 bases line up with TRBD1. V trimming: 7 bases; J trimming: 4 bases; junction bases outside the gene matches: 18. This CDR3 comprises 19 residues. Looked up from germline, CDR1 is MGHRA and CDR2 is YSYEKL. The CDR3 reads CASTLPGQGQTLGTGELFF. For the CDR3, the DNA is TGCGCCAGCACCCTACCGGGACAGGGGCAGACGTTGGGCACCGGGGAGCTGTTTTTT.

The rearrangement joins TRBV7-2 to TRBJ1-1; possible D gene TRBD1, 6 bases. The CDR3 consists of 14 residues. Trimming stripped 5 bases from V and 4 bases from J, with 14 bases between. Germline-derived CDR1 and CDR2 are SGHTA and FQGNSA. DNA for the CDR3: TGTGCCAGCAGCACAGGACAGTCGGCCACTGAAGCTTTCTTT. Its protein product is CASSTGQSATEAFF.

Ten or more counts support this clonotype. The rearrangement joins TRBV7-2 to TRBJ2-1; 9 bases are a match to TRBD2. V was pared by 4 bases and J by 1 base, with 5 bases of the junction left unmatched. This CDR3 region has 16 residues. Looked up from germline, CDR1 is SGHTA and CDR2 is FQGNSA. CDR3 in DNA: TGTGCCAGCAGCTCCTTAGCGGGGGCTTCCTACAATGAGCAGTTCTTC. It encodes CASSSLAGASYNEQFF.

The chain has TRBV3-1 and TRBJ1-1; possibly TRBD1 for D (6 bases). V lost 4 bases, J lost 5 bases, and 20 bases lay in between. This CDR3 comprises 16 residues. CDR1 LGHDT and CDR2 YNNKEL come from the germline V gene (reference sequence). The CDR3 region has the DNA TGTGCCAGCAGCCCCCAGATGGGGGGCGCGGATACTGAAGCTTTCTTT. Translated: CASSPQMGGADTEAFF.

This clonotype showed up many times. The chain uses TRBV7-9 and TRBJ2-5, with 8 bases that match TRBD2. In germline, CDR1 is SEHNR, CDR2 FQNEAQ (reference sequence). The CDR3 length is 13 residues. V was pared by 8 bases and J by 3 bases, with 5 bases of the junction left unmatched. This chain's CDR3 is CASGFSGEETQYF. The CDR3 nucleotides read TGTGCCAGCGGGTTTAGCGGGGAAGAGACCCAGTACTTC.

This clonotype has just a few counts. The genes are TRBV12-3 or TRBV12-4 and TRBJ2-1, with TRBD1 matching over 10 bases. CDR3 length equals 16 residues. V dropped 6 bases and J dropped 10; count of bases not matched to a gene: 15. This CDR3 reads CASSLRAPGQGFEQFF. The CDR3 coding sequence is TGTGCCAGCAGCCTCAGGGCCCCGGGACAGGGGTTCGAGCAGTTCTTC.